These 20 T cell receptor beta chains share one sample of origin, sequenced in a study of identical twins. A single record per CDR3 protein comes from TCRdb applying MiXCR to the 5' RACE reads. Among 1.5 million to 2 million distinct CDR3 sequences listed, less than 40% were seen once. What was sequenced was cord blood. These receptors were collected from a newborn girl in good health.

This rearrangement joins TRBV7-2 to TRBJ1-5; 7 positions match TRBD1. There are 14 residues in the CDR3. CDR1 is SGHTA, CDR2 FQGNSA, per germline. The J segment lost 8 bases and the V segment lost 4 bases, leaving 8 bases of the junction unmatched. The DNA of the CDR3 is TGTGCCAGCAGCTCCCAGACAGGGTGGGAGCCCCAGCATTTT. Translating it yields CASSSQTGWEPQHF.

This clonotype was counted a few times. The rearrangement joins TRBV27 to TRBJ2-3, with 9 bases aligning to TRBD2. J lost 5 bases, V lost 2 bases, and 5 bases had no gene match. Germline V lookup: CDR1 MNHEY, CDR2 SMNVEV (reference sequence). This CDR3 region has 15 residues. The CDR3 reads CASSLRLAGRDTQYF. Written as DNA, the CDR3 is TGTGCCAGCAGTTTACGTCTAGCGGGAAGAGATACGCAGTATTTT.

V and J are TRBV9 and TRBJ1-6; D not certain. The germline V gene has CDR1 SGDLS and CDR2 YYNGEE. V gave up 0 bases and J gave up 7 bases, with 11 bases separating them. The CDR3 is 15 residues long. CDR3 region: CASSVGRVRNSPLHF. CDR3 DNA: TGTGCCAGCAGCGTAGGGAGGGTCCGGAATTCACCCCTCCACTTT. Complete variable domain (other parts from reference TRBV9 and TRBJ1-6): DSGVTQTPKHLITATGQRVTLRCSPRSGDLSVYWYQQSLDQGLQFLIQYYNGEERAKGNILERFSAQQFPDLHSELNLSSLELGDSALYFCASSVGRVRNSPLHFGNGTRLTVT.

This clonotype was recorded many times. The rearrangement joins TRBV6-5 to TRBJ2-1, with TRBD1 as a possible D gene (6 bases). CDR3 length: 16 residues. V shed 8 bases and J shed 4 bases, with 21 bases lying between them. Per the germline V gene, CDR1 is MNHEY and CDR2 is SVGAGI. The CDR3 nucleotides read TGTGCCAGCCGAACAGAAGGGGGTAGGGGGTACAATGAGCAGTTCTTC. Its protein is CASRTEGGRGYNEQFF.

Regarding this clonotype: A much more abundant neighbour one base away suggests this may be a read error. The chain employs TRBV27 and TRBJ2-5; 8 nucleotides line up with TRBD1. The CDR3 has 18 amino acids. Germline CDR1 MNHEY, CDR2 SMNVEV (reference sequence). The V gene end was trimmed by 4 bases and the J gene end by 0 bases; junction bases not matched to a gene: 13. CDR3 residues: CASSSRGLTDPYQETQYF. In nucleotides, the CDR3 is TGTGCCAGCAGTTCCAGGGGGCTGACTGACCCGTACCAAGAGACCCAGTACTTC.

This clonotype was found a few times. This chain links TRBV12-3 or TRBV12-4 with TRBJ2-2, with TRBD1 matching over 9 bases. The junction had 12 bases not matched to a gene; V was cut back by 6 bases and J by 7 bases. The CDR3 is made up of 16 amino acids. CDR3 in amino acids: CASRSFQGTGHGELFF. As DNA, the CDR3 is TGTGCCAGCAGATCCTTTCAGGGGACAGGGCACGGGGAGCTGTTTTTT.

The chain combines TRBV6-2 or TRBV6-3 with TRBJ1-1; tentatively, D is TRBD1 (6 bases). Germline CDR1 MNHEY, CDR2 SVGEGT. Trimming stripped 5 bases from V and 6 bases from J, with 19 bases between. CDR3 length equals 15 residues. CDR3 in amino acids: CASSPRTRGGAEAFF. As DNA, the CDR3 is TGTGCCAGCAGTCCCCGGACTCGAGGGGGGGCTGAAGCTTTCTTT.

The chain has TRBV6-1 and TRBJ1-4; D is perhaps TRBD1 (5 bases). This CDR3 has 14 residues. Trimming stripped 6 bases from V and 5 bases from J, with 13 bases between. Germline V gene lookup returns CDR1 MNHNS and CDR2 SASEGT. The CDR3 sequence: CASREGRLNEKLFF. For the CDR3, the DNA is TGTGCCAGCAGGGAGGGACGGCTGAATGAAAAACTGTTTTTT.

This clonotype appeared once. The DNA is left out, because the CDR3 cannot be placed on it with certainty; the CDR3 is given as TCRdb lists it. This chain links TRBV9 with TRBJ1-2; TRBD1 was called by the table and not checked on the DNA. Germline assignment: CDR1 SGDLS and CDR2 YYNGEE. Both ends counted, the CDR3 spans 15 residues. CDR3 sequence: CASSVVGQGASGCTF.

This clonotype has a handful of counts. This sequence joins TRBV7-2 and TRBJ2-5, with TRBD1 matching over 9 bases. Germline-derived CDR1 and CDR2 are SGHTA and FQGNSA. The CDR3 loop spans 16 amino acids. V trimming: 3 bases; J trimming: 1 base; junction bases outside the gene matches: 6. CDR3: CASSLGRTGVQETQYF. In nucleotides, the CDR3 is TGTGCCAGCAGCTTGGGGCGGACAGGGGTCCAAGAGACCCAGTACTTC.

This rearrangement joins TRBV9 to TRBJ2-3; D gene uncertain. V lost 4 bases and J lost 1, with 19 bases in between. Germline loops: CDR1 SGDLS, CDR2 YYNGEE. The CDR3 consists of 17 residues. Here the CDR3 DNA reads TGTGCCAGCAGCCCTCGGTTGTATACCCGCCGCACAGATACGCAGTATTTT. Residues: CASSPRLYTRRTDTQYF.

The gene calls are TRBV7-8 and TRBJ1-3; TRBD1 matches at 7 bases. The CDR3 consists of 20 residues. The germline V gene has CDR1 SGHVS and CDR2 FQNEAQ. V was pared by 2 bases and J by 4 bases, with 20 bases of the junction left unmatched. CDR3 sequence: CASSLPRWLGGVLVGNTIYF. The CDR3 region has the DNA TGTGCCAGCAGCTTACCAAGGTGGCTAGGGGGCGTATTGGTAGGAAACACCATATATTTT.

This clonotype was counted between two and nine times. The chain has TRBV7-9 and TRBJ1-2; no firm D call. With 0 bases removed from V and 7 bases from J, the gap between germline ends came to 9 bases. CDR1 SEHNR and CDR2 FQNEAQ come from the germline V gene (reference sequence). CDR3 size: 13 residues. CDR3 sequence reads: CASSLALGSGYTF. CDR3 in DNA: TGTGCCAGCAGCTTAGCCTTGGGAAGTGGCTACACCTTC.

V and J are TRBV2 and TRBJ2-7; 8 bases match TRBD1. Germline CDR1 is SNHLY and CDR2 is FYNNEI. The CDR3 is made up of 14 amino acids. V was clipped by 6 bases and J by 2 bases; unmatched bases: 6. In DNA form, the CDR3 reads TGTGCCAGCAGACCGGGACAGGCCACCTACGAGCAGTACTTC. It yields the protein CASRPGQATYEQYF. The full variable domain, rest sourced from reference TRBV2 and TRBJ2-7, is EPEVTQTPSHQVTQMGQEVILRCVPISNHLYFYWYRQILGQKVEFLVSFYNNEISEKSEIFDDQFSVERPDGSNFTLKIRSTKLEDSAMYFCASRPGQATYEQYFGPGTRLTVT.

As to this clonotype: A much larger clone lies a single base off, so this may be a read error. The chain links TRBV20-1 to TRBJ2-1; TRBD2 aligns across 8 bases. Germline CDR1 reads DFQATT; CDR2 reads SNEGSKA (reference sequence). The length of the CDR3 is 14 residues. The CDR3 region has the DNA TGCGGTGCGCCCCGAAGGACTAGCAAAGATGAGCAGTTCTTC. Its translation is CGAPRRTSKDEQFF.

The chain combines TRBV27 with TRBJ2-7; D remains unclear. This CDR3 comprises 13 residues. Trimming removed 0 bases at V and 9 bases at J, with 12 bases between. Germline values: CDR1 MNHEY, CDR2 SMNVEV (reference sequence). The CDR3 sequence: CASSLSGVSGQYF. As DNA, the CDR3 is TGTGCCAGCAGTTTATCTGGGGTATCCGGGCAGTACTTC.

The rearrangement uses TRBV20-1 and TRBJ1-5, with D possibly matching TRBD1 (5 bases). Germline assignment: CDR1 DFQATT and CDR2 SNEGSKA (reference sequence). The CDR3 runs to 13 residues. Trimming removed 6 bases from V and 3 bases from J, with 12 bases in between. The CDR3: CSARPTDNQPQHF. CDR3 bases: TGCAGTGCCAGACCGACAGACAATCAGCCCCAGCATTTT.

The chain uses TRBV7-9 and TRBJ2-1; D gene uncertain. Germline V gene lookup returns CDR1 SEHNR and CDR2 FQNEAQ (reference sequence). Trimming pared 4 bases from V and 0 bases from J, leaving 10 bases between. This CDR3 has 15 residues. Here the CDR3 DNA reads TGTGCCAGCAGCTGGGCCTACCGCTCCTACAATGAGCAGTTCTTC. This codes for CASSWAYRSYNEQFF.

This clonotype was found many times. The V call is TRBV10-3, the J call TRBJ2-5, with 9 bases identical to TRBD2. J was trimmed by 5 bases and V by 6 bases; bases with no gene match: 7. The CDR3 sequence is 14 residues long. Germline CDR1 and CDR2: ENHRY and SYGVKD. The CDR3 DNA reads as TGTGCCATCAGCACCGGGACTAGCCTCGAGACCCAGTACTTC. Translating it yields CAISTGTSLETQYF.

This clonotype showed up just a few times. The chain links TRBV2 to TRBJ1-1; 7 bases line up with TRBD1. The trim removed 1 base at V and 3 bases at J, leaving 2 bases unmatched. The CDR3 loop spans 14 amino acids. Germline V gene lookup returns CDR1 SNHLY and CDR2 FYNNEI. This CDR3 is CASSEEGGYTEAFF. DNA of the CDR3: TGTGCCAGCAGTGAAGAAGGGGGCTACACTGAAGCTTTCTTT.